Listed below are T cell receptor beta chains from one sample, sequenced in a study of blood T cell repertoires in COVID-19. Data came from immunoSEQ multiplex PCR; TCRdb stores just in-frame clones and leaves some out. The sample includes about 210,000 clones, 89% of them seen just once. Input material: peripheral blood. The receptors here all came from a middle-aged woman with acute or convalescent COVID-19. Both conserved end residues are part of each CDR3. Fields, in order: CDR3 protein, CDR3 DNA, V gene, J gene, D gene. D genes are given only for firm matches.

CDR3: CASSVEPGNNSPLHF; DNA: TGTGCCAGCAGCGTAGAGCCGGGAAATAATTCACCCCTCCACTTT; V: TRBV9; J: TRBJ1-6; D: -
CDR3: CASSPTGADTQYF; DNA: TGTGCCAGCAGCCCTACAGGGGCAGATACGCAGTATTTT; V: TRBV12-3/TRBV12-4; J: TRBJ2-3; D: TRBD1
CDR3: CASSGGTLQETQYF; DNA: TGTGCCAGCAGCGGGGGGACTTTGCAAGAGACCCAGTACTTC; V: TRBV5-5; J: TRBJ2-5; D: -
CDR3: CASSEVHRNGYTF; DNA: TGTGCCAGCAGTGAAGTCCACAGAAATGGCTACACCTTC; V: TRBV2; J: TRBJ1-2; D: -
CDR3: CASSEARGGEGPQHF; DNA: TGTGCCAGCAGTGAAGCGCGAGGGGGCGAGGGGCCCCAGCATTTT; V: TRBV6-1; J: TRBJ1-5; D: TRBD1
CDR3: CASSHQDGEVDEKLFF; DNA: TGTGCCAGCAGCCACCAGGACGGGGAGGTAGATGAAAAACTGTTTTTT; V: TRBV7-9; J: TRBJ1-4; D: -
CDR3: CASSYSQGKVDGYTF; DNA: TGCGCCAGCAGCTATAGTCAGGGGAAGGTCGATGGCTACACCTTC; V: TRBV5-1; J: TRBJ1-2; D: -
CDR3: CASSLPDSRETQYF; DNA: TGTGCCAGCAGCTTGCCGGACAGTCGGGAGACCCAGTACTTC; V: TRBV5-4; J: TRBJ2-5; D: -
CDR3: CSVAEGSYTGELFF; DNA: TGCAGCGTTGCTGAGGGATCGTACACCGGGGAGCTGTTTTTT; V: TRBV29-1; J: TRBJ2-2; D: -
CDR3: CSDRTGQDGYTF; DNA: TGCAGCGACCGGACAGGGCAAGATGGCTACACCTTC; V: TRBV29-1; J: TRBJ1-2; D: TRBD1
CDR3: CASSQMGATEAFF; DNA: TGTGCCAGCAGCCAGATGGGGGCCACTGAAGCTTTCTTT; V: TRBV11-2; J: TRBJ1-1; D: -
CDR3: CASSLPTTGNYGYTF; DNA: TGCGCCAGCAGCCTACCAACAACAGGGAACTATGGCTACACCTTC; V: TRBV5-1; J: TRBJ1-2; D: -
CDR3: CASSKQGNSNQPQHF; DNA: TGTGCCAGCAGCAAACAGGGAAATAGCAATCAGCCCCAGCATTTT; V: TRBV2; J: TRBJ1-5; D: -
CDR3: CASSPGGGEQFF; DNA: TGTGCCAGCAGCCCCGGGGGGGGCGAGCAGTTCTTC; V: TRBV27; J: TRBJ2-1; D: TRBD2
CDR3: CASSRLDRVQETQYF; DNA: TGCGCCAGCAGCCGCCTAGACAGGGTACAAGAGACCCAGTACTTC; V: TRBV4-1; J: TRBJ2-5; D: TRBD1
CDR3: CASGQANYGYTF; DNA: TGTGCCAGCGGACAGGCGAACTATGGCTACACCTTC; V: TRBV6-5; J: TRBJ1-2; D: TRBD1
CDR3: CASSEVWPGELFF; DNA: TGTGCCAGCAGTGAGGTGTGGCCCGGGGAGCTGTTTTTT; V: TRBV12-3/TRBV12-4; J: TRBJ2-2; D: -
CDR3: CASSLLPGGNQETQYF; DNA: TGTGCCAGCAGCTTACTTCCCGGGGGGAACCAAGAGACCCAGTACTTC; V: TRBV11-2; J: TRBJ2-5; D: TRBD2